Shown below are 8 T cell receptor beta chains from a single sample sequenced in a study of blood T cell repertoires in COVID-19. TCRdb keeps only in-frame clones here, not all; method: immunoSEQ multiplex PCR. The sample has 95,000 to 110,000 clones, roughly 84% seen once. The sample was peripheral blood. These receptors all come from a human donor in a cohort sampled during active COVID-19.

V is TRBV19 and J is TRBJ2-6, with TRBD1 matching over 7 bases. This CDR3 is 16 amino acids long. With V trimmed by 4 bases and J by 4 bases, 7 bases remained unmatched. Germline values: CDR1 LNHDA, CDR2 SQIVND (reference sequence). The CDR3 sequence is CASSRGTGAGANVLTF. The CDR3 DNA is TGTGCCAGTAGTAGGGGAACAGGGGCCGGGGCCAACGTCCTGACTTTC. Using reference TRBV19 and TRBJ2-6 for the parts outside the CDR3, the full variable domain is DGGITQSPKYLFRKEGQNVTLSCEQNLNHDAMYWYRQDPGQGLRLIYYSQIVNDFQKGDIAEGYSVSREKKESFPLTVTSAQKNPTAFYLCASSRGTGAGANVLTFGAGSRLTVL.

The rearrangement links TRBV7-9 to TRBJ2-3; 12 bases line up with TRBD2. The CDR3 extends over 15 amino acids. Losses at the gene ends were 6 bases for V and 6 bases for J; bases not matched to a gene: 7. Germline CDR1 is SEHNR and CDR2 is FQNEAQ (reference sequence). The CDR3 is CASSGLAGPRDTQYF. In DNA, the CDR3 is TGTGCCAGCAGTGGACTAGCGGGACCTAGGGATACGCAGTATTTT. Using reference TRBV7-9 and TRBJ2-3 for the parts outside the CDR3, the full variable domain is DTGVSQNPRHKITKRGQNVTFRCDPISEHNRLYWYRQTLGQGPEFLTYFQNEAQLEKSRLLSDRFSAERPKGSFSTLEIQRTEQGDSAMYLCASSGLAGPRDTQYFGPGTRLTVL.

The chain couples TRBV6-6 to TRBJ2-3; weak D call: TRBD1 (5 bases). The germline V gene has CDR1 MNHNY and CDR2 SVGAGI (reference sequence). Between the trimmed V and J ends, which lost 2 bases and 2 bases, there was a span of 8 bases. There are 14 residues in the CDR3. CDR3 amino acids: CASSYDSVTDTQYF. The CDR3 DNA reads TGTGCCAGCAGTTACGACAGTGTCACAGATACGCAGTATTTT.

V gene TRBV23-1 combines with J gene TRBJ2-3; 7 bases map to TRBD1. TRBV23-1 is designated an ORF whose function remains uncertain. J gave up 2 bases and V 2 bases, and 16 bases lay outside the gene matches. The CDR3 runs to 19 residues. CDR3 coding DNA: TGCGCCAGCAGTCAAGGGGGACAGAAAAAACCGATTAACACAGATACGCAGTATTTT. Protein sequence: CASSQGGQKKPINTDTQYF.

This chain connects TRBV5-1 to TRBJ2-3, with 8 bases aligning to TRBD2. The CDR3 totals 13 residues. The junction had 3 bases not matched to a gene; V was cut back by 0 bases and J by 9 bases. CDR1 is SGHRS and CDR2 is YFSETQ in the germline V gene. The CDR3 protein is CASSLGLAGTQYF. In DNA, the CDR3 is TGCGCCAGCAGCTTGGGTTTAGCGGGGACGCAGTATTTT.

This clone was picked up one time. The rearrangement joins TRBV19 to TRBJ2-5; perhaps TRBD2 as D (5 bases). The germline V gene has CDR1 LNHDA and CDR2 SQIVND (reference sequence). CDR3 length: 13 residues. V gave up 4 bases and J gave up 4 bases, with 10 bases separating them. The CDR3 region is CASSTAGLETQYF. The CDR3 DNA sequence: TGTGCCAGTAGTACGGCGGGTTTAGAGACCCAGTACTTC.

CDR3 DNA: TGTGCCAGCAGCCCACGGACAGGGGAGGGAGAGACCCAGTACTTC. It codes for CASSPRTGEGETQYF. The rearrangement links TRBV7-2 to TRBJ2-5, with 9 bases lining up with TRBD1. The V gene end was trimmed by 5 bases and the J gene end by 4 bases; junction bases not matched to a gene: 8. The germline CDR1 and CDR2 sequences are SGHTA and FQGNSA. This CDR3 is 15 amino acids long.

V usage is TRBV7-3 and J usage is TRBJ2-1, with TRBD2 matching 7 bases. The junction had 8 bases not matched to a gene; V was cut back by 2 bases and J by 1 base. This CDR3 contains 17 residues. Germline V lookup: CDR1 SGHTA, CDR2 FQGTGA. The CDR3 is CASSLRVGGRSYNEQFF. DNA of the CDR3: TGTGCCAGCAGCTTACGGGTGGGAGGGAGATCCTACAATGAGCAGTTCTTC.